One sample yielded the 18 T cell receptor beta chains listed below, sequenced in a study of cytomegalovirus exposure and HLA in healthy donors. Some clones are missing from TCRdb's copy, which holds only in-frame ones; the method was immunoSEQ multiplex PCR. The sample consists of 80,000 to 100,000 clones, roughly 87% of them appearing once. What was sequenced was PBMCs. These receptor sequences come from a man aged 18 to 29 in good health and CMV-seropositive.

The gene calls are TRBV19 and TRBJ2-2; a weak D match, TRBD1 (6 bases). V shed 1 base and J shed 4 bases, with 7 bases lying between them. Germline CDR1 LNHDA, CDR2 SQIVND (reference sequence). This CDR3 comprises 14 residues. CDR3 region: CASSIVGATGELFF. For the CDR3, the DNA is TGTGCCAGTAGTATAGTGGGGGCCACCGGGGAGCTGTTTTTT. The full variable domain, rest sourced from reference TRBV19 and TRBJ2-2, is DGGITQSPKYLFRKEGQNVTLSCEQNLNHDAMYWYRQDPGQGLRLIYYSQIVNDFQKGDIAEGYSVSREKKESFPLTVTSAQKNPTAFYLCASSIVGATGELFFGEGSRLTVL.

The chain employs TRBV29-1 and TRBJ2-1; D perhaps matches TRBD2 (5 bases). The germline gives CDR1 SQVTM, CDR2 ANQGSEA. The germline V and J ends were trimmed by 8 bases and 3 bases, with 17 bases remaining between them. The CDR3 is made up of 14 amino acids. The CDR3 region is CSHIRASSYNEQFF. The DNA of the CDR3 is TGCAGCCATATAAGGGCTAGCAGCTACAATGAGCAGTTCTTC.

This chain uses TRBV28 with TRBJ1-5; 8 bases are a match to TRBD1. CDR1 MDHEN and CDR2 SYDVKM come from the germline V gene. V was clipped by 6 bases and J by 5 bases; unmatched bases: 9. This CDR3 comprises 15 residues. The CDR3 DNA reads as TGTGCCAGCAGAACCAGGGGGCGCAGAGATCAGCCCCAGCATTTT. It encodes CASRTRGRRDQPQHF.

This chain joins TRBV7-9 and TRBJ1-2, with a weak D call TRBD1 (5 bases). This CDR3 spans 14 amino acids. The V and J ends lost 3 bases and 8 bases respectively, with 16 bases between them. Germline V gives CDR1 SEHNR, CDR2 FQNEAQ (reference sequence). The CDR3 sequence is CASSLEFRVGGYTF. For the CDR3, the DNA is TGTGCCAGCAGCTTGGAATTCAGGGTCGGCGGCTACACCTTC. The whole variable domain, filled in from reference TRBV7-9 and TRBJ1-2, reads DTGVSQNPRHKITKRGQNVTFRCDPISEHNRLYWYRQTLGQGPEFLTYFQNEAQLEKSRLLSDRFSAERPKGSFSTLEIQRTEQGDSAMYLCASSLEFRVGGYTFGSGTRLTVV.

This clone has more than one count but fewer than ten. V and J are TRBV5-1 and TRBJ2-7; 7 nucleotides align to TRBD1. The CDR3 totals 15 residues. Germline V gene data show CDR1 as SGHRS and CDR2 as YFSETQ. With 5 bases clipped from V and 4 bases from J, the junction kept 12 bases outside the gene matches. CDR3 residues: CASRIETGSVYEQYF. Here the CDR3 DNA reads TGCGCCAGCAGGATCGAGACAGGGAGTGTTTACGAGCAGTACTTC. Using reference TRBV5-1 and TRBJ2-7 for the parts outside the CDR3, the full variable domain is KAGVTQTPRYLIKTRGQQVTLSCSPISGHRSVSWYQQTPGQGLQFLFEYFSETQRNKGNFPGRFSGRQFSNSRSEMNVSTLELGDSALYLCASRIETGSVYEQYFGPGTRLTVT.

The chain combines TRBV6-5 with TRBJ1-1; TRBD1 agrees at 8 bases. Germline V gives CDR1 MNHEY, CDR2 SVGAGI. Trimming removed 3 bases from V and 3 bases from J; junction bases left unmatched: 9. There are 16 residues in the CDR3. CDR3 in amino acids: CASSYGRGPGYTEAFF. The CDR3 bases are TGTGCCAGCAGTTATGGCAGGGGGCCGGGCTACACTGAAGCTTTCTTT.

V gene TRBV28 combines with J gene TRBJ2-7; 14 nucleotides agree with TRBD2. CDR3 length equals 15 residues. The germline V gene has CDR1 MDHEN and CDR2 SYDVKM. Trimming cost V 2 bases and J 11 bases; bases outside gene matches: 8. As DNA, the CDR3 is TGTGCCAGCAGTTTAGGGACTAGCGGGAGTTGGTTCGAGTACTTC. It encodes CASSLGTSGSWFEYF.

The V and J genes are TRBV7-6 and TRBJ2-3; 12 bases agree with TRBD1. Germline CDR1 reads SGHVS; CDR2 reads FNYEAQ. The CDR3 totals 17 residues. J gave up 0 bases and V 2 bases, and 3 bases lay outside the gene matches. CDR3 sequence: CASSLWGQGASTDTQYF. As DNA, the CDR3 is TGTGCCAGCAGCTTATGGGGACAGGGGGCTAGCACAGATACGCAGTATTTT.

This clone was seen a handful of times. This specimen includes other DNA sequences encoding the same CDR3. The chain combines TRBV19 with TRBJ2-7, with 9 nucleotides matching TRBD1. The CDR3 is made up of 15 amino acids. V gave up 4 bases and J gave up 2 bases; unmatched junction bases: 6. The V gene's germline CDR1 is LNHDA and CDR2 SQIVND (reference sequence). CDR3 region: CASSTLGQGPYEQYF. The CDR3 DNA reads as TGTGCCAGTAGTACCCTGGGACAGGGCCCCTACGAGCAGTACTTC.

V usage is TRBV27 and J usage is TRBJ1-2; 9 bases align to TRBD1. CDR1 MNHEY and CDR2 SMNVEV come from the germline V gene (reference sequence). CDR3 length: 16 residues. V was pared by 3 bases and J by 4 bases, with 9 bases of the junction left unmatched. The CDR3 DNA reads as TGTGCCAGCAGTTTGAACAGGGGGCCCTCAGTCTATGGCTACACCTTC. As protein: CASSLNRGPSVYGYTF.

The chain uses TRBV18 and TRBJ1-4, with a weak D call TRBD1 (5 bases). Germline CDR1 KGHSH, CDR2 LQKENI. V was clipped by 5 bases and J by 12 bases, with 13 bases between them. CDR3 length: 12 amino acids. The CDR3 protein is CASSSRGGELFF. The CDR3 coding sequence is TGTGCCAGCTCATCCCGTGGGGGGGAACTGTTTTTT.

J is TRBJ1-4 and V is TRBV25-1; 11 bases are a match to TRBD1. J was trimmed by 1 base and V by 5 bases; bases with no gene match: 3. CDR3 length: 16 residues. The germline V gene has CDR1 MGHDK and CDR2 SYGVNS. CDR3: CASSPGQGGTNEKLFF. The CDR3 coding sequence is TGTGCCAGCAGTCCGGGACAGGGGGGAACTAATGAAAAACTGTTTTTT.

V and J are TRBV6-5 and TRBJ1-2, with a tentative D call TRBD1 (6 bases). This CDR3 comprises 13 residues. Germline CDR1 is MNHEY and CDR2 is SVGAGI. Trimming cost V 5 bases and J 7 bases, with 14 bases left between them. CDR3 region: CASSQTGSLGYTF. The DNA for the CDR3 is TGTGCCAGCAGTCAAACAGGGTCTCTTGGCTACACCTTC.

V is TRBV6-6 and J is TRBJ2-3; 8 nucleotides agree with TRBD2. The CDR3 extends over 14 amino acids. The junction had 7 bases not matched to a gene; V was cut back by 9 bases and J by 2 bases. Germline CDR1 is MNHNY and CDR2 is SVGAGI (reference sequence). The CDR3 DNA is TGTGCCAGTAACCTAGCGGGTGTCACAGATACGCAGTATTTT. This encodes CASNLAGVTDTQYF.

The V call is TRBV7-2, the J call TRBJ1-3; no clear D. V was cut by 5 bases and J by 0 bases, with 17 bases left in between. The CDR3 covers 17 residues. Germline CDR1 and CDR2: SGHTA and FQGNSA. The CDR3 loop reads CASSPRGIGSSGNTIYF. The CDR3 DNA is TGTGCCAGCAGCCCCCGCGGTATCGGCAGCTCTGGAAACACCATATATTTT.

The sample holds a few counts of this clone. The chain joins TRBV6-5 to TRBJ2-7; a weak D match, TRBD1 (5 bases). V was trimmed by 0 bases and J by 11 bases, leaving 11 bases between them. From germline, CDR1 is MNHEY and CDR2 SVGAGI. This CDR3 spans 12 amino acids. CDR3: CASSYSQGRKYF. The DNA of the CDR3 is TGTGCCAGCAGTTACTCCCAGGGTAGGAAGTACTTC.

This chain joins TRBV13 and TRBJ1-1; possible D gene TRBD1, 6 bases. This CDR3 contains 12 residues. The germline V and J ends were trimmed by 5 bases and 7 bases, with 11 bases remaining between them. Germline CDR1 PRHDT, CDR2 FYEKMQ (reference sequence). The CDR3 region is CASSPDSNEAFF. The DNA for the CDR3 is TGTGCCAGCAGCCCGGACAGCAATGAAGCTTTCTTT.

The rearrangement links TRBV7-9 to TRBJ1-2; D may be TRBD1 (6 bases). From germline, CDR1 is SEHNR and CDR2 FQNEAQ (reference sequence). The CDR3 consists of 15 residues. Trimming cost V 5 bases and J 0 bases, with 13 bases left between them. The CDR3 region is CASSVSDRANYGYTF. The CDR3 DNA reads as TGTGCCAGCAGCGTGTCGGACAGAGCTAACTATGGCTACACCTTC.